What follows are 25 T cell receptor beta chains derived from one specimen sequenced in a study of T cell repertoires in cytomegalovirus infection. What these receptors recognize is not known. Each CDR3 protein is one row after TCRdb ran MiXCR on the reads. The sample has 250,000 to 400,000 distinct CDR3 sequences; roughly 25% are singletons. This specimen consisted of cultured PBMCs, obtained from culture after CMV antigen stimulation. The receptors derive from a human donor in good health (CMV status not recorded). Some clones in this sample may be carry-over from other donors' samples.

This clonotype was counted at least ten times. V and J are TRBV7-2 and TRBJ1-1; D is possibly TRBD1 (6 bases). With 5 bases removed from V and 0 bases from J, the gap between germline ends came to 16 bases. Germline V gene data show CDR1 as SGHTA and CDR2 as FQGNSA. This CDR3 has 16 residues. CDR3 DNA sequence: TGTGCCAGCAGCCGTAGGGGGGCTCGGATGAACACTGAAGCTTTCTTT. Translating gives CASSRRGARMNTEAFF.

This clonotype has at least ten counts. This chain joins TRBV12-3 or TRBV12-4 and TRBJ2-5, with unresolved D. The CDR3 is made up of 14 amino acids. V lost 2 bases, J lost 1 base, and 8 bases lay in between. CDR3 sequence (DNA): TGTGCCAGCAGTTTATCGGCTCCCCAAGAGACCCAGTACTTC. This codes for CASSLSAPQETQYF.

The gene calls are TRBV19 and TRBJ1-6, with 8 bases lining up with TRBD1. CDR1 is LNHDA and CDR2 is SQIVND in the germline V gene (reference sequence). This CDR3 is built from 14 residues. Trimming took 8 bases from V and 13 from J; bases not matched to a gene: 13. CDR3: CASSPGQAFNPLHF. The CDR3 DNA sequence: TGTGCCAGTTCGCCGGGACAGGCGTTTAATCCCCTCCACTTT.

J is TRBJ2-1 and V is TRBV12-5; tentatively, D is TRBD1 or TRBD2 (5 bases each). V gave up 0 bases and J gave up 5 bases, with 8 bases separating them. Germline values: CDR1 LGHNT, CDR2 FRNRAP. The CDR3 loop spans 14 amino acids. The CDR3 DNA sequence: TGTGCTAGTGGTTTGGTACTAGGGGACAATGAGCAGTTCTTC. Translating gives CASGLVLGDNEQFF.

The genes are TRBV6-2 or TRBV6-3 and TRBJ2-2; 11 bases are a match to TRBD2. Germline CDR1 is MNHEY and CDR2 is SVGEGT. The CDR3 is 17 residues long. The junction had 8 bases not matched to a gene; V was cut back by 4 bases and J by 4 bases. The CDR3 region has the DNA TGTGCCAGCAGTTTCCCGCCTAGCGGGAGGTTCACCGGGGAGCTGTTTTTT. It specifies CASSFPPSGRFTGELFF.

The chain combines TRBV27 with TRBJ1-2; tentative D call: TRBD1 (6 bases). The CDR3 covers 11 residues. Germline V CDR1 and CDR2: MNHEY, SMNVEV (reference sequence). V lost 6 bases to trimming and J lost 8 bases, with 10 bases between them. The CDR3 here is CASSQGKGYTF. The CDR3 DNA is TGTGCCAGCAGCCAGGGGAAGGGCTACACCTTC.

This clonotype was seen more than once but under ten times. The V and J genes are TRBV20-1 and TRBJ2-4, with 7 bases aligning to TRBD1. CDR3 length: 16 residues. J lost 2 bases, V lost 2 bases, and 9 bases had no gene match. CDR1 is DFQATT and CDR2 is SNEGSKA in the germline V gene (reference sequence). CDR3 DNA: TGCAGTGCTAGAATACAGGGGAGTGGAACCAAAAACATTCAGTACTTC. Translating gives CSARIQGSGTKNIQYF.

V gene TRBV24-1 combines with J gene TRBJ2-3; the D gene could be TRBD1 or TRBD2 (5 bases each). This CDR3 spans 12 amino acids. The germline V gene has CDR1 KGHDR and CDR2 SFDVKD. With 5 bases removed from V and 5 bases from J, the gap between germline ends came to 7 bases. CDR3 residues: CATSVGGDTQYF. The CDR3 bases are TGTGCCACCAGTGTTGGGGGAGATACGCAGTATTTT.

In DNA, the CDR3 is TGTGCCAGCAGTTACTCGATAACGAGCCTCGTCGGAGCCAAAAACATTCAGTACTTC. Translated: CASSYSITSLVGAKNIQYF. V is TRBV6-5 and J is TRBJ2-4; D is unresolved. Germline loops: CDR1 MNHEY, CDR2 SVGAGI. There are 19 residues in the CDR3. Trimming shortened V by 0 bases and J by 0 bases, and 18 bases separated the two germline ends.

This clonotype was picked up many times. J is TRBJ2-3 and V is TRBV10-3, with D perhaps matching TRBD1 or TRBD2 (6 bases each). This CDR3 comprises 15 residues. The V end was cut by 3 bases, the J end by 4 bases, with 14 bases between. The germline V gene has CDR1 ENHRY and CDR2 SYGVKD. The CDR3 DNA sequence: TGTGCCATCAGTGATCCGGGGGCGGGCGCAGATACGCAGTATTTT. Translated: CAISDPGAGADTQYF.

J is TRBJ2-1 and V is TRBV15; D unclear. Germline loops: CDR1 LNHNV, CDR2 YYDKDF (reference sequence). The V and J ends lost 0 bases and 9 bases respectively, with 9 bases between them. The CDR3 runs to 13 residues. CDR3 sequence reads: CATSRDLSSEQFF. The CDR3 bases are TGTGCCACCAGCAGAGATTTGAGTTCTGAGCAGTTCTTC. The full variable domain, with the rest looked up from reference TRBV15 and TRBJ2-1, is DAMVIQNPRYQVTQFGKPVTLSCSQTLNHNVMYWYQQKSSQAPKLLFHYYDKDFNNEADTPDNFQSRRPNTSFCFLDIRSPGLGDTAMYLCATSRDLSSEQFFGPGTRLTVL.

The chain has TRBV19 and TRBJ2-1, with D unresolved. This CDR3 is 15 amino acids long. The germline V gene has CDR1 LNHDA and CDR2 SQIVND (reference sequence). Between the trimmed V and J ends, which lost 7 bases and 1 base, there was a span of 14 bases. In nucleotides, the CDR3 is TGTGCCAGTACGTTGAGCGTCGGGTCCTACAATGAGCAGTTCTTC. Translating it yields CASTLSVGSYNEQFF.

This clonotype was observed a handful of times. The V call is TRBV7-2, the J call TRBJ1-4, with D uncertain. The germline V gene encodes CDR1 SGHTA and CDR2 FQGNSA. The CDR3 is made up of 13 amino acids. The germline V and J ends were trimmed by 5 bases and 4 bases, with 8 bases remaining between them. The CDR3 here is CASSPRVNEKLFF. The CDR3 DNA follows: TGTGCCAGCAGCCCCAGAGTTAATGAAAAACTGTTTTTT.

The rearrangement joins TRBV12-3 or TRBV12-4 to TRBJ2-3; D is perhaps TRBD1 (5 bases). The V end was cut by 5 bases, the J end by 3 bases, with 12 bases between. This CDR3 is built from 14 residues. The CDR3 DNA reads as TGTGCCAGCAGTCTTAGACAGCTTACAGATACGCAGTATTTT. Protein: CASSLRQLTDTQYF.

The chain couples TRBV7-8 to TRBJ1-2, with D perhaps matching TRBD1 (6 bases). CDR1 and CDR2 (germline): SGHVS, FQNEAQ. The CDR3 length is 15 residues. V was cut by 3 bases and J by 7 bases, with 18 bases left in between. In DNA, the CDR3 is TGTGCCAGCAGCTTGGCCCCTCAGGGACAAGTTGGCTACACCTTC. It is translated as CASSLAPQGQVGYTF. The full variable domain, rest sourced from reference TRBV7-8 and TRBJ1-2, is GAGVSQSPRYKVAKRGQDVALRCDPISGHVSLFWYQQALGQGPEFLTYFQNEAQLDKSGLPSDRFFAERPEGSVSTLKIQRTQQEDSAVYLCASSLAPQGQVGYTFGSGTRLTVV.

The chain's CDR3 is CASSSRRDNQPQHF. The CDR3 bases are TGTGCCAGCAGTTCGAGGCGAGATAATCAGCCCCAGCATTTT. The chain uses TRBV5-6 and TRBJ1-5; D is undetermined. This CDR3 spans 14 amino acids. CDR1 and CDR2 (germline): SGHDT, YYEEEE. V dropped 5 bases and J dropped 4 bases, with 13 bases sitting between them.

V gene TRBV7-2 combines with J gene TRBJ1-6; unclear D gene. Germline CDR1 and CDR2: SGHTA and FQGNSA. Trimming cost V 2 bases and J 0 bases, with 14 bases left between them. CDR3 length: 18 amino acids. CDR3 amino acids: CASSLRGGPSSYNSPLHF. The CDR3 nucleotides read TGTGCCAGCAGCTTAAGAGGTGGGCCGAGCTCCTATAATTCACCCCTCCACTTT. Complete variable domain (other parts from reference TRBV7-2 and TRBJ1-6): GAGVSQSPSNKVTEKGKDVELRCDPISGHTALYWYRQSLGQGLEFLIYFQGNSAPDKSGLPSDRFSAERTGGSVSTLTIQRTQQEDSAVYLCASSLRGGPSSYNSPLHFGNGTRLTVT.

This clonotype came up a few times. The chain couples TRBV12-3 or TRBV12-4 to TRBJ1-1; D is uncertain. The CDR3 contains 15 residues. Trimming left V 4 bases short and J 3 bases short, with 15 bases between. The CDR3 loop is CASSSVFWKYTEAFF. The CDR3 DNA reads TGTGCCAGCAGTTCGGTGTTTTGGAAGTACACTGAAGCTTTCTTT.

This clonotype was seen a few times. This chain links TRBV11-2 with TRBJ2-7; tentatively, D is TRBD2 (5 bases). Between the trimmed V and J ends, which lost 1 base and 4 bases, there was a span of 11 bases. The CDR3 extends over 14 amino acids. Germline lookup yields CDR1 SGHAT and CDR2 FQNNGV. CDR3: CASSLGVGAYEQYV. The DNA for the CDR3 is TGTGCCAGCAGCTTAGGAGTGGGAGCATACGAGCAGTACGTC.

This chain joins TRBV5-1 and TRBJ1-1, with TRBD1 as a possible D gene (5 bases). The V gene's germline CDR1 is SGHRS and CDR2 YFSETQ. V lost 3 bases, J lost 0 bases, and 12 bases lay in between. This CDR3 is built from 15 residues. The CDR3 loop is CASSYDRGMNTEAFF. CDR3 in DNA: TGCGCCAGCAGCTATGACAGAGGCATGAACACTGAAGCTTTCTTT.

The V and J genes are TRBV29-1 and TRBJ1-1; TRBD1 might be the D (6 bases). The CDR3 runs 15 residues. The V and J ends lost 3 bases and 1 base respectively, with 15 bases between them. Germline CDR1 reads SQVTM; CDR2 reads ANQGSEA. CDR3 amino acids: CSVELQGRGNTEAFF. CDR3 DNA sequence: TGCAGCGTTGAGCTACAGGGACGGGGGAACACTGAAGCTTTCTTT.

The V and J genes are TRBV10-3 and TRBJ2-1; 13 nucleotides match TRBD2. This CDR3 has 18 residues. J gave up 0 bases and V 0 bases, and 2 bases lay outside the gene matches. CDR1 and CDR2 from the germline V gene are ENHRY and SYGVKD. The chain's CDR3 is CAISESRTSGSSYNEQFF. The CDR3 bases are TGTGCCATCAGTGAGTCGCGGACTAGCGGGAGCTCCTACAATGAGCAGTTCTTC.

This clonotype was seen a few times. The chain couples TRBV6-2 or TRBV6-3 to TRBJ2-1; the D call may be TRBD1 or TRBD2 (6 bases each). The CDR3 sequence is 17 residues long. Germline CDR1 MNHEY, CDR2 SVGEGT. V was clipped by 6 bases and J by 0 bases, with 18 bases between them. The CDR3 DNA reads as TGTGCCAGCAGAACCTCCCGGGGGCAGGGCTCCTACAATGAGCAGTTCTTC. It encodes CASRTSRGQGSYNEQFF.

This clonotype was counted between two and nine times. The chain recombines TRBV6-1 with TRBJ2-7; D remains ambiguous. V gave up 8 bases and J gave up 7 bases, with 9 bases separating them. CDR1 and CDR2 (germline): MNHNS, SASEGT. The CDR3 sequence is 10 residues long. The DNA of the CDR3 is TGTGCCAGCTTCCCCCTGGAGCAGTACTTC. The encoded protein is CASFPLEQYF.

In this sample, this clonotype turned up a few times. CDR3 DNA sequence: TGTGCCAGCAGTGATAGCGGGAGGATTAATTACCATGAGCAGTTCTTC. This translates into CASSDSGRINYHEQFF. The chain recombines TRBV6-1 with TRBJ2-1, with 10 bases fitting TRBD2. Germline V CDR1 and CDR2: MNHNS, SASEGT. Trimming removed 3 bases from V and 8 bases from J; junction bases left unmatched: 10. The CDR3 loop spans 16 amino acids.